This is a list of T cell receptor beta chains from one sample in a study of CD8+CD57+ T cells in acquired aplastic anemia. TCRdb reanalysed the reads using MiXCR and keeps one entry per CDR3 protein. The sample lists 190,000 or so distinct CDR3 sequences, approximately 48% occurring once. Sequences were obtained from sorted CD4+, CD8+, or CD8+CD57+ T cells (not recorded which) from PBMCs. The receptors come from a human donor with aplastic anemia. CDR3s include the opening cysteine and the closing phenylalanine or tryptophan. Each record gives: V gene, J gene, clone size, D gene, CDR3 length, CDR3 protein, CDR3 DNA. D genes are given only for firm matches. The listing skips clone size in some rows; elsewhere it reads once, few, many or a size class.

V: TRBV5-1
J: TRBJ1-4
size: -
D: -
length: 17
CDR3: CASSAGTLIQAGEELFF
DNA: TGCGCCAGCAGCGCCGGGACGCTGATACAAGCGGGGGAAGAACTGTTTTTT

V: TRBV27
J: TRBJ2-7
size: many
D: -
length: 14
CDR3: CASRPRDPLYEQYF
DNA: TGTGCCAGCAGGCCCCGGGACCCCCTCTACGAGCAGTACTTC

V: TRBV24-1
J: TRBJ2-1
size: -
D: -
length: 14
CDR3: CATSTAGTYNEQFF
DNA: TGTGCCACCAGTACCGCCGGCACCTACAATGAGCAGTTCTTC

V: TRBV7-9
J: TRBJ1-2
size: -
D: -
length: 12
CDR3: CASSLQGPSYTF
DNA: TGTGCCAGCAGCTTACAGGGGCCGAGCTACACCTTC

V: TRBV19
J: TRBJ2-3
size: few
D: -
length: 14
CDR3: CASSGTTSTDTQYF
DNA: TGTGCCAGTAGCGGGACAACTAGCACAGATACGCAGTATTTT

V: TRBV2
J: TRBJ1-5
size: -
D: -
length: 13
CDR3: CASSRGLNQPQHF
DNA: TGTGCCAGCAGTAGGGGATTAAATCAGCCCCAGCATTTT

V: TRBV6-4
J: TRBJ2-7
size: once
D: TRBD2
length: 14
CDR3: CASNLPGLLYEQYF
DNA: TGTGCCAGCAACTTACCGGGACTACTCTACGAGCAGTACTTC

V: TRBV20-1
J: TRBJ2-2
size: many
D: TRBD1
length: 14
CDR3: CSATQGANTGELFF
DNA: TGCAGTGCTACGCAGGGGGCGAACACCGGGGAGCTGTTTTTT

V: TRBV4-1
J: TRBJ1-4
size: many
D: -
length: 15
CDR3: CASSHGPFGYEKLFF
DNA: TGCGCCAGCAGCCACGGACCGTTTGGGTATGAAAAACTGTTTTTT

V: TRBV7-9
J: TRBJ2-1
size: -
D: TRBD2
length: 15
CDR3: CASSTTGTSSNEQFF
DNA: TGTGCCAGCAGCACTACGGGGACTAGCAGCAATGAGCAGTTCTTC

V: TRBV5-7
J: TRBJ1-5
size: many
D: -
length: 14
CDR3: CASSSGRINQPQHF
DNA: TGTGCCAGCAGCTCGGGACGGATAAATCAGCCCCAGCATTTT

V: TRBV29-1
J: TRBJ2-1
size: -
D: -
length: 13
CDR3: CSVVLNSYNEQFF
DNA: TGCAGCGTTGTTCTGAACTCCTACAATGAGCAGTTCTTC

V: TRBV3-1
J: TRBJ2-5
size: many
D: -
length: 14
CDR3: CASSQNNLQVDQYF
DNA: TGTGCCAGCAGCCAAAACAATCTCCAAGTGGACCAGTACTTC

V: TRBV25-1
J: TRBJ1-4
size: few
D: -
length: 16
CDR3: CASIGTGDPTNEKLFF
DNA: TGTGCCAGCATAGGGACGGGGGATCCAACTAATGAAAAACTGTTTTTT

V: TRBV28
J: TRBJ2-7
size: many
D: TRBD2
length: 15
CDR3: CASSTPGLATNEQYF
DNA: TGTGCCAGCAGCACCCCCGGACTAGCGACTAACGAGCAGTACTTC

V: TRBV24-1
J: TRBJ1-4
size: -
D: -
length: 15
CDR3: CATSDRRDINEKLFF
DNA: TGTGCCACCAGTGATCGGAGGGACATTAATGAAAAACTGTTTTTT

V: TRBV29-1
J: TRBJ1-3
size: -
D: -
length: 9
CDR3: CSVVNTIYF
DNA: TGCAGCGTTGTTAACACCATATATTTT

V: TRBV24-1
J: TRBJ2-5
size: -
D: TRBD2
length: 16
CDR3: CATSGSSGGVWETQYF
DNA: TGTGCCACCAGTGGATCTAGCGGGGGGGTTTGGGAGACCCAGTACTTC

V: TRBV25-1
J: TRBJ2-7
size: -
D: TRBD1
length: 14
CDR3: CASSDGTGDYERYF
DNA: TGTGCCAGCAGTGATGGGACAGGTGACTACGAGCGGTACTTC

V: TRBV27
J: TRBJ1-2
size: -
D: -
length: 14
CDR3: CASSTPGRDYGYTF
DNA: TGTGCCAGCAGTACCCCGGGGCGCGATTATGGCTACACCTTC

V: TRBV19
J: TRBJ2-7
size: few
D: TRBD1
length: 13
CDR3: CASSGTDRGEQYF
DNA: TGTGCCAGTAGTGGGACTGACAGGGGCGAGCAGTACTTC

V: TRBV5-1
J: TRBJ2-7
size: -
D: -
length: 16
CDR3: CATRWDRSGGSYEQYF
DNA: TGCGCCACCAGGTGGGACCGAAGCGGAGGCTCCTACGAGCAGTACTTC

V: TRBV24-1
J: TRBJ1-2
size: -
D: TRBD1
length: 13
CDR3: CATSAAGGDGYTF
DNA: TGTGCCACCAGTGCGGCAGGGGGCGATGGCTACACCTTC